The rows below give T cell receptor beta chains drawn from one sample of a study of blood T cell repertoires in COVID-19. This table comes from immunoSEQ multiplex PCR, and its TCRdb copy is limited to in-frame clones, with some not included. The repertoire holds 25,000 to 30,000 clones, about nine tenths seen once, with roughly 7.7% in the top ten. Source material: peripheral blood. All receptors come from a woman between 50 and 59 years old with active COVID-19. Each CDR3 is given without its conserved first and last residue.

CDR3 protein: ASSPPGYNSPLH
V gene: TRBV18
CDR3 length: 12

CDR3 protein: ASSYRGDRGPGGYT
V gene: TRBV6-5
CDR3 length: 14

CDR3 protein: ASAGTGAFGELF
V gene: TRBV9
CDR3 length: 12

CDR3 protein: ASSPGGVIYEQY
V gene: TRBV7-8
CDR3 length: 12

CDR3 protein: ASSEGSSAF
V gene: TRBV6-4
CDR3 length: 9

CDR3 protein: ASSVGQGAYEQY
V gene: TRBV3-1/TRBV3-2
CDR3 length: 12

CDR3 protein: ASSSGAGSYGYT
V gene: TRBV7-9
CDR3 length: 12

CDR3 protein: ASSFPVRNYGYT
V gene: TRBV28
CDR3 length: 12

CDR3 protein: ASSLETQY
V gene: TRBV2
CDR3 length: 8

CDR3 protein: AISRQGGEAF
V gene: TRBV10-3
CDR3 length: 10

CDR3 protein: ASSLLASGNTIY
V gene: TRBV6-6
CDR3 length: 12

CDR3 protein: ASSSEANQPQH
V gene: TRBV21-1
CDR3 length: 11

CDR3 protein: ASMPQGADYEQY
V gene: TRBV27
CDR3 length: 12

CDR3 protein: ASSHRQGYRAGELF
V gene: TRBV13
CDR3 length: 14

CDR3 protein: ASRTSGAYEQY
V gene: TRBV2
CDR3 length: 11

CDR3 protein: ASSLMGGAAYEQY
V gene: TRBV7-3
CDR3 length: 13

CDR3 protein: ASSFIKGVAGEQY
V gene: TRBV28
CDR3 length: 13

CDR3 protein: ASSILSAVTDTQY
V gene: TRBV2
CDR3 length: 13

CDR3 protein: ASRRSYNSPLH
V gene: TRBV6-5
CDR3 length: 11

CDR3 protein: ASSFTSPTYNEQF
V gene: TRBV19
CDR3 length: 13

CDR3 protein: ASSGPSGSLETQY
V gene: TRBV2
CDR3 length: 13

CDR3 protein: ASSPGVSGSNEQF
V gene: TRBV18
CDR3 length: 13

CDR3 protein: AISAGTVSTDTQY
V gene: TRBV10-3
CDR3 length: 13

CDR3 protein: ASSLEGRREGLYEQY
V gene: TRBV6-2/TRBV6-3
CDR3 length: 15

CDR3 protein: ASSESRQGGTDTQY
V gene: TRBV10-1
CDR3 length: 14

CDR3 protein: ASSDRRTNYGYT
V gene: TRBV19
CDR3 length: 12

CDR3 protein: SASAGRAADTQY
V gene: TRBV20-1
CDR3 length: 12

CDR3 protein: ASSDIRLAGGYEQF
V gene: TRBV10-2
CDR3 length: 14

CDR3 protein: ASSLDSYEQY
V gene: TRBV28
CDR3 length: 10

CDR3 protein: ATSDPRDTTAGGYT
V gene: TRBV24-1
CDR3 length: 14

CDR3 protein: ASTSRDPNYGYT
V gene: TRBV7-9
CDR3 length: 12

CDR3 protein: ASSPVGLAGNYEQF
V gene: TRBV5-5
CDR3 length: 14

CDR3 protein: AGNPGHDETQY
V gene: TRBV30
CDR3 length: 11

CDR3 protein: ASSLNQGTEAF
V gene: TRBV5-1
CDR3 length: 11

CDR3 protein: ASSLDEQGNTEAF
V gene: TRBV11-2
CDR3 length: 13

CDR3 protein: ASSTTGISYNEQF
V gene: TRBV11-2
CDR3 length: 13

CDR3 protein: ASTTGQGRYPLH
V gene: TRBV28
CDR3 length: 12

CDR3 protein: ASSEAPGDEQF
V gene: TRBV2
CDR3 length: 11

CDR3 protein: ASSQRDRVGNSPLH
V gene: TRBV23-1
CDR3 length: 14

CDR3 protein: ASSQLDRAGEKLF
V gene: TRBV5-4
CDR3 length: 13

CDR3 protein: ASSLSGAGVNNQPQH
V gene: TRBV27
CDR3 length: 15

CDR3 protein: ASSTARGAMNTEAF
V gene: TRBV19
CDR3 length: 14

CDR3 protein: ASSDRGPGANVLT
V gene: TRBV27
CDR3 length: 13